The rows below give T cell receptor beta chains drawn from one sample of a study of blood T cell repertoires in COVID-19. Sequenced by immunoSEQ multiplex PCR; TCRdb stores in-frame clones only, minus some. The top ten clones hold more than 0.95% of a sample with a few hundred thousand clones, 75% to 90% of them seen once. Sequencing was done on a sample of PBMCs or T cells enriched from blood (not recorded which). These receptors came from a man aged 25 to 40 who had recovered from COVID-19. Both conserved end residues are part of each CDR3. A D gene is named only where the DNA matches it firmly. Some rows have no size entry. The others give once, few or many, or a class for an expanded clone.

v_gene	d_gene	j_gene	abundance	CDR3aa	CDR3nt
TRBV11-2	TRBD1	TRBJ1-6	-	CASSARTGGISPLHF	TGTGCCAGCAGCGCCCGGACAGGGGGCATTTCACCCCTCCACTTT
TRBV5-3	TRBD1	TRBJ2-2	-	CVRSCPGQNTGELFF	TGTGTCAGAAGCTGTCCGGGACAGAATACCGGGGAGCTGTTTTTT
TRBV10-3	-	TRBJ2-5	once	CAISETSTLGETQYF	TGTGCCATCAGTGAGACTAGCACCCTGGGGGAGACCCAGTACTTC
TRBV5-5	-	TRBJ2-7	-	CASSQGQPYEQYF	TGTGCCAGCAGTCAGGGACAACCCTACGAGCAGTACTTC
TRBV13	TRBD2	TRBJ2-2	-	CASSSPSSGSVTGELFF	TGTGCCAGCAGCTCCCCTTCTAGCGGGAGCGTCACCGGGGAGCTGTTTTTT
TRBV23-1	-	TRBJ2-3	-	CASSRVAPDTQYF	TGCGCCAGCAGTCGTGTAGCACCAGATACGCAGTATTTT
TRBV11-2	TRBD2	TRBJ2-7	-	CASSLEFDLLAEAYEQYF	TGTGCCAGCAGCTTAGAATTCGACCTACTAGCGGAAGCCTACGAGCAGTACTTC
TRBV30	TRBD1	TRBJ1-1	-	CAWSRDRSAEAFF	TGTGCCTGGAGTCGGGACAGGTCAGCTGAAGCTTTCTTT
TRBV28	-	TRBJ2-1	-	CASSLTPSQSSYNEQFF	TGTGCCAGCAGTTTAACCCCTAGTCAGAGCTCCTACAATGAGCAGTTCTTC
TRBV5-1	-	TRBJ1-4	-	CASSAPGTTNEKLFF	TGCGCCAGCAGCGCCCCCGGGACAACTAATGAAAAACTGTTTTTT
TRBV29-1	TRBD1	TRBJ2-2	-	CSVEERQGNTGELFF	TGCAGCGTTGAAGAACGACAGGGTAACACCGGGGAGCTGTTTTTT
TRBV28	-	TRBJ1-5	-	CASMKGRDQPQHF	TGTGCCAGCATGAAGGGCAGGGATCAGCCCCAGCATTTT
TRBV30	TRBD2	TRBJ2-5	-	CAWSATSGKETQYF	TGTGCCTGGAGTGCGACTAGCGGGAAAGAGACCCAGTACTTC
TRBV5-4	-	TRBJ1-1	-	CASSLQGSRTEAFF	TGTGCCAGCAGCTTGCAGGGAAGTAGGACTGAAGCTTTCTTT
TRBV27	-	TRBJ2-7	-	CASSLSVASYEQYF	TGTGCCAGCAGTTTATCGGTGGCTAGCTACGAGCAGTACTTC